A selection of T cell receptor beta chains follows, all from one sample in a study of blood T cells in healthy people across ages. MiXCR, applied by TCRdb to the 5' RACE reads, yields one record per CDR3 protein. The sample carries some 800,000 distinct CDR3 sequences, approximately 44% recorded once. Sequenced material: blood. Receptor source: a man aged 60-69 years in good health. Each CDR3 is given with its conserved first and last residue. D genes are given only for firm matches. Clone size is given for some rows only: seen once, a few or many times, or a class if the clone is expanded.

j_gene,d_gene,v_gene,abundance,CDR3nt,CDR3aa
TRBJ2-5,NA,TRBV12-3/TRBV12-4,NA,TGTGCCAGCAGTGTAAGGTATCTCCAAGAGACCCAGTACTTC,CASSVRYLQETQYF
TRBJ1-5,NA,TRBV27,NA,TGTGCCAGCAGTTTTCAAGGAAATCAGCCCCAGCATTTT,CASSFQGNQPQHF
TRBJ1-1,TRBD1,TRBV3-1,NA,TGTGCCAGCAGCCCGCGGACAGGGGAGGGAACTGAAGCTTTCTTT,CASSPRTGEGTEAFF
TRBJ2-7,NA,TRBV4-3,few,TGCGCCAGCAGCCTAGGGGCAGGTGTCGAGCAGTACTTC,CASSLGAGVEQYF
TRBJ1-5,NA,TRBV28,few,TGTGCCAGCAGCCGTGGGTTGCAGCCCCAGCATTTT,CASSRGLQPQHF
TRBJ1-5,NA,TRBV27,NA,TGTGCCAGCAGTCGCCGTGGGGGGGCTTATAGCAATCAGCCCCAGCATTTT,CASSRRGGAYSNQPQHF
TRBJ1-1,NA,TRBV4-3,NA,TGCGCCAGCAGCCAAGACCCGGGAGCGAGCACTGAAGCTTTCTTT,CASSQDPGASTEAFF
TRBJ2-5,NA,TRBV9,NA,TGTGCCAGCAGCGTATCCGGGGGCGGTCAGGAGACCCAGTACTTC,CASSVSGGGQETQYF
TRBJ1-2,NA,TRBV3-1,few,TGTGCCAGCAGCCAAGATCGGGGCGGCTACACCTTC,CASSQDRGGYTF
TRBJ1-2,NA,TRBV7-2,NA,TGTGCCAGCAGAAAAGGAGATCCTGTGGATTATGGCTACACCTTC,CASRKGDPVDYGYTF
TRBJ2-1,TRBD2,TRBV20-1,NA,TGCAGTGCTAGAGATTTTTTGCTAGCGGCCGATACTTACAATGAGCAGTTCTTC,CSARDFLLAADTYNEQFF
TRBJ2-1,TRBD1,TRBV7-2,NA,TGTGCCAGCAGTTGGGGACAGCACAATGAGCAGTTCTTC,CASSWGQHNEQFF